The 30 T cell receptor beta chains below were found in one sample sequenced in a study of T-cell memory formation after mild COVID-19. TCRdb itself ran the 5' RACE reads through MiXCR, one entry per CDR3 protein. The table includes fewer than 110,000 distinct CDR3 sequences, around an eighth detected once. Material for sequencing was PBMCs or a T cell subset sorted from them (not recorded which). Receptors originate from a man aged 18 to 30 who had mild COVID-19 (a few samples of this study predate the infection). Cell type and time point are not known.

The chain couples TRBV4-1 to TRBJ1-2; no clear D gene. There are 16 residues in the CDR3. Germline CDR1 and CDR2: MGHRA and YSYEKL. Between the trimmed V and J ends, which lost 4 bases and 8 bases, there was a span of 23 bases. CDR3 DNA: TGCGCCAGCAGCCCCACGGACCTCCAGGACGCCGGGGGCTACACCTTC. Translating it yields CASSPTDLQDAGGYTF.

This clonotype was recorded once. In nucleotides, the CDR3 is TGCGCCAGCAGCCGAGACACCGGAGCTAATGAAAAACTGTTTTTT. Its translation: CASSRDTGANEKLFF. The gene calls are TRBV4-3 and TRBJ1-4; no reliable D call. Germline CDR1 is LGHNA and CDR2 is YSLEER. The CDR3 spans 15 residues. V was cut by 4 bases and J by 3 bases, with 12 bases left in between.

The chain joins TRBV7-2 to TRBJ1-6; 8 nucleotides agree with TRBD1. Trimming cost V 1 base and J 6 bases; bases outside gene matches: 11. Germline V gene data show CDR1 as SGHTA and CDR2 as FQGNSA. This CDR3 has 18 amino acids. The CDR3 loop reads CASSLGTGLGWGNSPLHF. The DNA for the CDR3 is TGTGCCAGCAGCTTAGGGACAGGGCTGGGCTGGGGTAATTCACCCCTCCACTTT.

CDR3 residues: CASSQAVGGAASQPQHF. Here the CDR3 DNA reads TGCGCCAGCAGCCAAGCCGTCGGGGGGGCTGCAAGTCAGCCCCAGCATTTT. This chain uses TRBV4-3 with TRBJ1-5; D perhaps matches TRBD1 (6 bases). In germline, CDR1 is LGHNA, CDR2 YSLEER. The CDR3 length is 17 residues. V dropped 1 base and J dropped 6 bases, with 19 bases sitting between them.

The CDR3 loop is CASSLGGLAGELFF. Here the CDR3 DNA reads TGTGCCAGCAGTTTAGGGGGGTTAGCCGGGGAGCTGTTTTTT. The chain employs TRBV27 and TRBJ2-2, with D possibly TRBD2 on 6 matching bases. CDR1 and CDR2 (germline): MNHEY, SMNVEV (reference sequence). V was clipped by 2 bases and J by 6 bases, with 10 bases between them. This CDR3 region has 14 residues.

The rearrangement uses TRBV2 and TRBJ2-7, with no clear D. This CDR3 is built from 13 residues. Trimming left V 8 bases short and J 3 bases short, with 14 bases between. CDR1 is SNHLY, CDR2 FYNNEI, per germline. The CDR3 DNA is TGTGCCAGCTCGGCGGCTGGTAACTACGAGCAGTACTTC. Translating it yields CASSAAGNYEQYF.

In its sample, this clonotype was seen many times. V and J are TRBV13 and TRBJ2-3; TRBD1 matches 9 bases. This CDR3 is 16 amino acids long. CDR1 PRHDT and CDR2 FYEKMQ come from the germline V gene (reference sequence). V was pared by 5 bases and J by 0 bases, with 6 bases of the junction left unmatched. The CDR3 loop is CASSDRQGESTDTQYF. The CDR3 bases are TGTGCCAGCAGCGACAGACAGGGGGAGAGCACAGATACGCAGTATTTT.

V is TRBV30 and J is TRBJ2-3; D not resolved. This CDR3 has 12 residues. Trimming pared 4 bases from V and 4 bases from J, leaving 9 bases between. Germline CDR1 GTSNPN, CDR2 SVGIG (reference sequence). CDR3 in amino acids: CAWKSSADTQYF. For the CDR3, the DNA is TGTGCCTGGAAGTCGTCCGCAGATACGCAGTATTTT. Complete variable domain (other parts from reference TRBV30 and TRBJ2-3): SQTIHQWPATLVQPVGSPLSLECTVEGTSNPNLYWYRQAAGRGLQLLFYSVGIGQISSEVPQNLSASRPQDRQFILSSKKLLLSDSGFYLCAWKSSADTQYFGPGTRLTVL.

This clonotype came up many times. The chain joins TRBV25-1 to TRBJ2-5; unclear D gene. Germline-derived CDR1 and CDR2 are MGHDK and SYGVNS. The CDR3 consists of 12 residues. V gave up 3 bases and J gave up 7 bases, with 9 bases separating them. CDR3 region: CASSDPRLTQYF. The CDR3 DNA sequence: TGTGCCAGCAGTGATCCCCGGCTGACCCAGTACTTC.

This clonotype occurred many times. The rearrangement links TRBV11-2 to TRBJ2-7; 9 positions match TRBD2. The V gene end was trimmed by 9 bases and the J gene end by 5 bases; junction bases not matched to a gene: 11. The CDR3 totals 14 residues. Germline V gene lookup returns CDR1 SGHAT and CDR2 FQNNGV. Written as DNA, the CDR3 is TGTGCCAGGAGGTCCGGGACTAGCCGCCACGAGCAGTACTTC. Protein: CARRSGTSRHEQYF.

In this sample, this clonotype turned up many times. The rearrangement links TRBV27 to TRBJ1-1, with D tentatively TRBD1 (6 bases). This CDR3 spans 13 amino acids. CDR1 and CDR2 (germline): MNHEY, SMNVEV (reference sequence). The germline V and J ends were trimmed by 1 base and 5 bases, with 8 bases remaining between them. CDR3 DNA sequence: TGTGCCAGCAGTTTATTAGGGGGTACTGAAGCTTTCTTT. The encoded protein is CASSLLGGTEAFF.

J is TRBJ1-1 and V is TRBV7-9, with 7 bases matching TRBD1. Trimming cost V 4 bases and J 5 bases; bases outside gene matches: 10. The germline gives CDR1 SEHNR, CDR2 FQNEAQ (reference sequence). This CDR3 is built from 15 residues. CDR3 sequence: CASSSAEGAKTEAFF. CDR3 DNA: TGTGCCAGCAGCTCGGCGGAGGGGGCTAAGACTGAAGCTTTCTTT.

The gene calls are TRBV12-3 or TRBV12-4 and TRBJ1-2, with D perhaps matching TRBD1 (6 bases). The CDR3 totals 15 residues. V dropped 1 base and J dropped 4 bases, with 13 bases sitting between them. CDR3: CASSLVASDSYGYTF. The CDR3 nucleotides read TGTGCCAGCAGTTTAGTGGCCTCGGACAGCTATGGCTACACCTTC.

V and J are TRBV29-1 and TRBJ1-6; 8 positions match TRBD1. Trimming cost V 8 bases and J 7 bases; bases outside gene matches: 7. The germline V gene has CDR1 SQVTM and CDR2 ANQGSEA. The CDR3 sequence is 13 residues long. DNA for the CDR3: TGCAGCCCGGACAGGGAAGGAAATTCACCCCTCCACTTT. It is translated as CSPDREGNSPLHF.

This clonotype has more than one count but fewer than ten. The chain recombines TRBV6-6 with TRBJ1-1; the match to TRBD1 covers 7 bases. The CDR3 runs 14 residues. Germline V gene data show CDR1 as MNHNY and CDR2 as SVGAGI (reference sequence). With 4 bases clipped from V and 5 bases from J, the junction kept 7 bases outside the gene matches. This chain's CDR3 is CASSSLDRPTEAFF. The CDR3 region has the DNA TGTGCCAGCAGTTCCTTGGACAGGCCAACTGAAGCTTTCTTT.

In this sample, this clonotype turned up a few times. Compared with germline, one end of the junction differs, possibly owing to a read error. V and J are TRBV7-2 and TRBJ2-3; 11 bases are a match to TRBD2. The CDR3 is made up of 15 amino acids. CDR1 and CDR2 (germline): SGHTA, FQGNSA. CDR3 amino acids: CASSLAGGITDTQYF. Written as DNA, the CDR3 is TGTGCCAGCAGCCTAGCGGGGGGAATCACAGATACGCAGTATTTT. The full variable domain, completed using reference TRBV7-2 and TRBJ2-3, is GAGVSQSPSNKVTEKGKDVELRCDPISGHTALYWYRQSLGQGLEFLIYFQGNSAPDKSGLPSDRFSAERTGGSVSTLTIQRTQQEDSAVYLCASSLAGGITDTQYFGPGTRLTVL.

The chain is built from TRBV6-6 and TRBJ1-2; D not resolved. Germline assignment: CDR1 MNHNY and CDR2 SVGAGI (reference sequence). The CDR3 has 13 amino acids. V gave up 5 bases and J gave up 5 bases, with 12 bases separating them. CDR3 amino acids: CASSQVADYGYTF. For the CDR3, the DNA is TGTGCCAGCAGTCAGGTAGCGGATTATGGCTACACCTTC.

This clonotype was observed many times. The rearrangement uses TRBV20-1 and TRBJ1-1, with D possibly matching TRBD1 (6 bases). The CDR3 is 13 residues long. The germline V and J ends were trimmed by 0 bases and 7 bases, with 12 bases remaining between them. Germline-derived CDR1 and CDR2 are DFQATT and SNEGSKA (reference sequence). CDR3 amino acids: CSARDQGRREAFF. CDR3 sequence (DNA): TGCAGTGCTAGAGATCAGGGGCGCCGTGAAGCTTTCTTT.

In this sample, this clonotype turned up a few times. This chain uses TRBV19 with TRBJ2-3; 7 nucleotides match TRBD1. The CDR3 is made up of 17 amino acids. Germline V gives CDR1 LNHDA, CDR2 SQIVND (reference sequence). The ends lost 3 bases at V and 2 bases at J; junction bases unmatched: 11. The CDR3 region has the DNA TGTGCCAGTAGTATTAGGGGGCGTCCCGCATACACAGATACGCAGTATTTT. Translating gives CASSIRGRPAYTDTQYF.

This clonotype has at least ten counts. This sequence joins TRBV29-1 and TRBJ2-1; weak D call: TRBD1 (5 bases). V dropped 8 bases and J dropped 4 bases, with 9 bases sitting between them. The germline V gene encodes CDR1 SQVTM and CDR2 ANQGSEA. The CDR3 is made up of 11 amino acids. CDR3 loop: CSLGHYNEQFF. The DNA of the CDR3 is TGCAGCCTGGGGCATTACAATGAGCAGTTCTTC.

The chain recombines TRBV29-1 with TRBJ1-2, with 8 bases identical to TRBD1. CDR3 length: 14 residues. Germline CDR1 and CDR2: SQVTM and ANQGSEA. The V gene end was trimmed by 6 bases and the J gene end by 3 bases; junction bases not matched to a gene: 9. The CDR3 loop is CSVETGVWYYGYTF. The CDR3 DNA sequence: TGCAGCGTAGAGACAGGGGTCTGGTACTATGGCTACACCTTC.

The chain has TRBV7-6 and TRBJ2-3; D gene unclear. Germline assignment: CDR1 SGHVS and CDR2 FNYEAQ. This CDR3 spans 12 amino acids. V was clipped by 3 bases and J by 4 bases, with 5 bases between them. CDR3 in DNA: TGTGCCAGCAGCTTTCTGCCAGATACGCAGTATTTT. As protein: CASSFLPDTQYF. Full variable domain (outside the CDR3, taken from reference TRBV7-6 and TRBJ2-3): GAGVSQSPRYKVTKRGQDVALRCDPISGHVSLYWYRQALGQGPEFLTYFNYEAQQDKSGLPNDRFSAERPEGSISTLTIQRTEQRDSAMYRCASSFLPDTQYFGPGTRLTVL.

There are a few counts of this clonotype. DNA of the CDR3: TGTGCCAGCACCCCTTCCTACAATGAGCAGTTCTTC. Translation: CASTPSYNEQFF. This chain connects TRBV6-1 to TRBJ2-1; unclear D gene. This CDR3 has 12 residues. The V and J ends lost 7 bases and 1 base respectively, with 5 bases between them. The germline gives CDR1 MNHNS, CDR2 SASEGT.

At least ten counts were recorded for this clonotype. This chain joins TRBV4-3 and TRBJ2-7; 9 bases match TRBD2. The CDR3 is 14 amino acids. Germline CDR1 reads LGHNA; CDR2 reads YSLEER. V lost 4 bases to trimming and J lost 6 bases; unmatched junction nucleotides: 7. The CDR3 DNA reads as TGCGCCAGCAGCCGCCGGACTAGCGAGCTCGAGCAGTACTTC. Translation gives CASSRRTSELEQYF.

This clonotype was detected many times. The chain links TRBV5-1 to TRBJ2-1, with TRBD1 matching over 9 bases. Trimming removed 4 bases from V and 6 bases from J; junction bases left unmatched: 11. Looked up from germline, CDR1 is SGHRS and CDR2 is YFSETQ. The length of the CDR3 is 16 residues. CDR3 sequence reads: CASSEGTGKRGNEQFF. For the CDR3, the DNA is TGCGCCAGCAGCGAGGGGACAGGGAAAAGGGGCAATGAGCAGTTCTTC.

This clonotype was seen ten or more times. This chain connects TRBV6-2 or TRBV6-3 to TRBJ2-3; D unclear. The V gene's germline CDR1 is MNHEY and CDR2 SVGEGT. The V gene lost 5 bases and the J gene lost 4 bases, with 4 bases spanning the gap. The CDR3 is made up of 11 amino acids. The CDR3 spells CASSRPDTQYF. The CDR3 DNA is TGTGCCAGCAGTCGGCCAGATACGCAGTATTTT.

This clonotype was counted only a few times. The CDR3 sequence: CASSVTYNSPLHF. The CDR3 DNA reads TGCGCCAGCAGCGTGACCTATAATTCACCCCTCCACTTT. The chain uses TRBV5-1 and TRBJ1-6; D unresolved. This CDR3 has 13 residues. Germline loops: CDR1 SGHRS, CDR2 YFSETQ. Between the trimmed V and J ends, which lost 4 bases and 2 bases, there was a span of 4 bases.

The chain carries TRBV10-3 and TRBJ2-7; unclear D gene. Trimming took 6 bases from V and 0 from J, leaving 9 bases between them. The CDR3 has 13 amino acids. The germline CDR1 and CDR2 sequences are ENHRY and SYGVKD. The CDR3 spells CAIRDPSSYEQYV. The CDR3 DNA follows: TGTGCCATCAGGGACCCTAGCTCCTACGAGCAGTACGTC.

This chain uses TRBV27 with TRBJ1-1; no clear D gene. CDR1 is MNHEY, CDR2 SMNVEV, per germline (reference sequence). The CDR3 is made up of 14 amino acids. V was pared by 5 bases and J by 4 bases, with 14 bases between. CDR3 loop: CASSMGLGFTEAFF. For the CDR3, the DNA is TGTGCCAGCAGTATGGGCCTGGGATTCACTGAAGCTTTCTTT.

The CDR3 nucleotides read TGTGCCAGTAGAGAGGGGTTGGATGGCTACACCTTC. It translates to CASREGLDGYTF. The V gene is TRBV19, the J gene TRBJ1-2; the D gene is possibly TRBD1 (5 bases). The V end lost 6 bases, the J end lost 6 bases, and 11 bases lay between the germline ends. This CDR3 spans 12 amino acids. Germline V gives CDR1 LNHDA, CDR2 SQIVND (reference sequence).